This section outlines one TCR beta chain sequence together with its context. What it binds is not known. The sample originates from a study of blood T cells in healthy people across ages. Study information: Capture via template switching afforded approximately one barcoded beta molecule per two T cells.

Notes on the study in general: Both naive CD4+ cell counts and diversity were greater in long-lived donors than in aged donors.

Using a J-beta primer mix together with a sample-barcoded 5' primer, a second PCR was run for roughly 6 to 11 cycles. Individual samples furnished no less than 2.5 million CDR3-containing paired-end reads apiece. TCRdb itself ran the 5' RACE reads through MiXCR, one entry per CDR3 protein. The sample has roughly 1,500,000 distinct CDR3 sequences, 30% to 35% seen once. CDR1 is LNHNV, CDR2 YYDKDF, per germline (reference sequence). The CDR3 runs to 13 residues. V shed 2 bases and J 5 bases; nucleotides not matched to a gene: 2. Roughly 10 milliliters was the volume of peripheral blood drawn from each donor.

This TCR came from a woman in her 30s in good health. V and J are TRBV15 and TRBJ2-7; 8 nucleotides match TRBD2. The sample consisted of blood. The CDR3 loop reads CATSRRGGNEQYF. The CDR3 nucleotides are TGTGCCACCAGCAGACGGGGGGGCAACGAGCAGTACTTC.